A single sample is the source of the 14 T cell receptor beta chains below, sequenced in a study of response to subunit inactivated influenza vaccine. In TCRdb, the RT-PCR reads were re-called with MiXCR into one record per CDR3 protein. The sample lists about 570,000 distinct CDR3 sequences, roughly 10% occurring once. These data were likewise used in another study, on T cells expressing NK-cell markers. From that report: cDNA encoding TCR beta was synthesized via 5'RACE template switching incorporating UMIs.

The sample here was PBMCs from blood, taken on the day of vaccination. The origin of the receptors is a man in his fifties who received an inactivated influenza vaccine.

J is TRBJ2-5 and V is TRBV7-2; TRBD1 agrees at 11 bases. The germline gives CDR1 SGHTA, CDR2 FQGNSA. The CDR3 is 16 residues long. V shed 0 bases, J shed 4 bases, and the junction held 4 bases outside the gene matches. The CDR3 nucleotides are TGTGCCAGCAGCTTAGCCGGGACAGGGGGAGGAGAGACCCAGTACTTC. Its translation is CASSLAGTGGGETQYF.

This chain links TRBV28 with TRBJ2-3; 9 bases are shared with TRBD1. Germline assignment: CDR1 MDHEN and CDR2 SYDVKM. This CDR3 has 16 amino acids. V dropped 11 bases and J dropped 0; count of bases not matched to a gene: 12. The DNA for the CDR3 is TGTGCCGTCCGAAGGGGACAGGGATCAAGCACAGATACGCAGTATTTT. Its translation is CAVRRGQGSSTDTQYF.

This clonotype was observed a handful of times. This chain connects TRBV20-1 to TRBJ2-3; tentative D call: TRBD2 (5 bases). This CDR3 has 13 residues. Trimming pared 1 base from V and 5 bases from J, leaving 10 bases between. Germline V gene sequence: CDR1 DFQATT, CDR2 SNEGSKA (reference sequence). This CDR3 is CSARAFAGDTQYF. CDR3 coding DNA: TGCAGTGCTAGAGCATTTGCGGGAGATACGCAGTATTTT.

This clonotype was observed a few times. The CDR3 spells CASSLASTGQPQHF. CDR3 in DNA: TGTGCCAGCAGCTTAGCATCGACAGGTCAGCCCCAGCATTTT. This chain joins TRBV7-2 and TRBJ1-5; TRBD1 is a possible D gene (6 bases). The CDR3 is 14 amino acids. Germline V lookup: CDR1 SGHTA, CDR2 FQGNSA. V lost 0 bases, J lost 6 bases, and 9 bases lay in between.

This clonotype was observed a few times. The chain's CDR3 is CASQRWTEETQYF. The CDR3 DNA follows: TGTGCCAGCCAACGGTGGACAGAAGAGACCCAGTACTTC. The chain links TRBV6-1 to TRBJ2-5; the D gene is possibly TRBD1 (6 bases). Germline-derived CDR1 and CDR2 are MNHNS and SASEGT. V was shortened by 8 bases and J by 3 bases, with 13 bases between the two germline ends. This CDR3 contains 13 residues.

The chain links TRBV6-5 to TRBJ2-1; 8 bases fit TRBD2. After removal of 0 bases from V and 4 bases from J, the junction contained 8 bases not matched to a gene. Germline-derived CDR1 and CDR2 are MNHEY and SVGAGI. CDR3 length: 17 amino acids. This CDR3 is CASSYSAGTSTYNEQFF. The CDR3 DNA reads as TGTGCCAGCAGTTACTCGGCCGGGACTAGTACTTACAATGAGCAGTTCTTC.

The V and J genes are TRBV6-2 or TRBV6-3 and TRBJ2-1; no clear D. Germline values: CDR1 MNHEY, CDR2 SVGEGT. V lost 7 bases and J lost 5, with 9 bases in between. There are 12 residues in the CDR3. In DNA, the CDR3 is TGTGCCAGCAAAGGCCCGGACAATGAGCAGTTCTTC. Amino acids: CASKGPDNEQFF.

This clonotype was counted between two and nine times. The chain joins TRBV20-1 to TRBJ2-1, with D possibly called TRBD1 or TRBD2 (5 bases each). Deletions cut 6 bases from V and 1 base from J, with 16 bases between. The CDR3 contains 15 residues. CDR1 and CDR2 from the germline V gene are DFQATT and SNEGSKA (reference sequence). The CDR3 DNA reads TGCAGTGCCAATGGGACGTTCAAGTCCTACAATGAGCAGTTCTTC. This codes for CSANGTFKSYNEQFF.

The CDR3 DNA follows: TGCGCCAGCAGCTTGGGAGTAGCGGGAGGGAACCAAGAGACCCAGTACTTC. Its translation is CASSLGVAGGNQETQYF. The rearrangement joins TRBV5-1 to TRBJ2-5, with TRBD2 matching 11 bases. The CDR3 has 17 residues. J was trimmed by 0 bases and V by 0 bases; bases with no gene match: 4. From germline, CDR1 is SGHRS and CDR2 YFSETQ.

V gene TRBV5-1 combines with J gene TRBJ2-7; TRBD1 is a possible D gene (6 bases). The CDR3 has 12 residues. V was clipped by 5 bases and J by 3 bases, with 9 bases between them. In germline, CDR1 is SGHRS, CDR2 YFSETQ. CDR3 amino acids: CASSRGHYEQYF. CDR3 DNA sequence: TGCGCCAGCAGTCGGGGACACTACGAGCAGTACTTC. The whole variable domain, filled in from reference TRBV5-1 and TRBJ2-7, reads KAGVTQTPRYLIKTRGQQVTLSCSPISGHRSVSWYQQTPGQGLQFLFEYFSETQRNKGNFPGRFSGRQFSNSRSEMNVSTLELGDSALYLCASSRGHYEQYFGPGTRLTVT.

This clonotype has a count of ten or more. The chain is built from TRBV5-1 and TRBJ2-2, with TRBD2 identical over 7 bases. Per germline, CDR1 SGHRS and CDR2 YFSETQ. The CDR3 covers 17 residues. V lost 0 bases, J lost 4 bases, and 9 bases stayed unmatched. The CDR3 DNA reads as TGCGCCAGCAGCTTGGCCTGGGACCGGGAGGTCACCGGGGAGCTGTTTTTT. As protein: CASSLAWDREVTGELFF. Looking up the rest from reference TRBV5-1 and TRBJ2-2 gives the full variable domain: KAGVTQTPRYLIKTRGQQVTLSCSPISGHRSVSWYQQTPGQGLQFLFEYFSETQRNKGNFPGRFSGRQFSNSRSEMNVSTLELGDSALYLCASSLAWDREVTGELFFGEGSRLTVL.

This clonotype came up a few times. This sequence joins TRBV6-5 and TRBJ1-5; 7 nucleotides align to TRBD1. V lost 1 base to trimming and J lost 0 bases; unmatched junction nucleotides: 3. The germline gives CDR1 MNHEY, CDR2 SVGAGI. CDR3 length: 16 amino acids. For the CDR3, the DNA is TGTGCCAGCAGTTACTTTGGGACAGATAGCAATCAGCCCCAGCATTTT. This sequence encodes CASSYFGTDSNQPQHF.

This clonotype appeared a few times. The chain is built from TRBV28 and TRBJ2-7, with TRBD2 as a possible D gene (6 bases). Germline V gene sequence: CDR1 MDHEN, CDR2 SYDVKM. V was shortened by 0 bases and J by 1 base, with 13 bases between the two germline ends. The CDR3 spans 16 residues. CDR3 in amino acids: CASSLWSGGRSYEQYF. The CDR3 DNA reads TGTGCCAGCAGTTTATGGAGCGGAGGGAGATCCTACGAGCAGTACTTC.

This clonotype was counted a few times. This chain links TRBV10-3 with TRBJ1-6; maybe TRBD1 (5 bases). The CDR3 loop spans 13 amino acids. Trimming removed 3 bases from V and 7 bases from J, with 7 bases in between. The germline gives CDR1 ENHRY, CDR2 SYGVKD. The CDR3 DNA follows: TGTGCCATCAGTGACCGACAGAATTCACCCCTCCACTTT. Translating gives CAISDRQNSPLHF.